This entry lists 25 T cell receptor beta chains sequenced from one sample in a study of cytomegalovirus exposure and HLA in healthy donors. Primers for the PCR totalled 60 Vbeta and 13 Jbeta. The protocol was immunoSEQ multiplex PCR, while the TCRdb copy is restricted to in-frame clones and leaves out a portion. The sample includes 150,000 to 200,000 clones, around 75% of them seen just once. Sequenced: PBMCs. These receptors originate from a woman between 50 and 59 years old in good health and CMV-seropositive.

The V gene is TRBV11-2, the J gene TRBJ1-1; 7 bases are shared with TRBD1. Germline V gene sequence: CDR1 SGHAT, CDR2 FQNNGV. After removal of 0 bases from V and 5 bases from J, the junction contained 6 bases not matched to a gene. CDR3 length: 15 amino acids. The CDR3 sequence is CASSLDQGVVTEAFF. CDR3 sequence (DNA): TGTGCCAGCAGCTTAGATCAGGGGGTTGTGACTGAAGCTTTCTTT.

This chain joins TRBV5-5 and TRBJ1-2, with 7 positions matching TRBD1. Trimming took 3 bases from V and 8 from J; bases not matched to a gene: 7. Germline CDR1 reads SGHKS; CDR2 reads YYEKEE (reference sequence). The CDR3 has 13 residues. The chain's CDR3 is CASSSRTGGGYTF. DNA of the CDR3: TGTGCCAGCAGCTCCCGGACAGGCGGCGGCTACACCTTC.

The genes are TRBV15 and TRBJ2-1; 10 nucleotides line up with TRBD2. The V and J ends lost 4 bases and 4 bases, in that order; junction bases with no gene match: 7. The germline CDR1 and CDR2 sequences are LNHNV and YYDKDF (reference sequence). The CDR3 has 16 residues. Written as DNA, the CDR3 is TGTGCCACCAGCAAAGAGATGACTAGCGGGTACAATGAGCAGTTCTTC. Residues: CATSKEMTSGYNEQFF.

The chain recombines TRBV7-7 with TRBJ2-2, with D possibly matching TRBD2 (5 bases). The V and J ends lost 3 bases and 1 base respectively, with 6 bases between them. CDR1 SSHAT and CDR2 FNYEAQ come from the germline V gene (reference sequence). The CDR3 covers 14 residues. CDR3 sequence reads: CASSFGENTGELFF. The CDR3 DNA follows: TGTGCCAGCAGCTTCGGGGAGAACACCGGGGAGCTGTTTTTT.

The chain joins TRBV2 to TRBJ2-6; D gene uncertain. CDR1 is SNHLY and CDR2 is FYNNEI in the germline V gene. CDR3 length equals 13 residues. The V end was cut by 8 bases, the J end by 1 base, with 6 bases between. The CDR3 coding sequence is TGTGCCAGCGGCTCTTCTGGGGCCAACGTCCTGACTTTC. This encodes CASGSSGANVLTF. The variable domain in full, completed from reference TRBV2 and TRBJ2-6, reads EPEVTQTPSHQVTQMGQEVILRCVPISNHLYFYWYRQILGQKVEFLVSFYNNEISEKSEIFDDQFSVERPDGSNFTLKIRSTKLEDSAMYFCASGSSGANVLTFGAGSRLTVL.

This clone occurred once. The rearrangement joins TRBV9 to TRBJ1-6; D possibly corresponds to TRBD1 (5 bases). V was trimmed by 0 bases and J by 8 bases, leaving 9 bases between them. This CDR3 spans 14 amino acids. Germline V gene data show CDR1 as SGDLS and CDR2 as YYNGEE. The DNA for the CDR3 is TGTGCCAGCAGCGTAGTTGCCAGGGATTCACCCCTCCACTTT. Translating it yields CASSVVARDSPLHF.

Here the CDR3 DNA reads TGTGCCAGCAGCCAAGAATTTAGCCTGTCCTACGAGCAGTACTTC. It specifies CASSQEFSLSYEQYF. This chain connects TRBV4-2 to TRBJ2-7, with D unclear. This CDR3 spans 15 amino acids. V was cut by 0 bases and J by 1 base, with 10 bases left in between. The V gene's germline CDR1 is LGHNA and CDR2 YNFKEQ.

The V call is TRBV7-8, the J call TRBJ1-5, with a weak D call TRBD1 (5 bases). The germline V gene encodes CDR1 SGHVS and CDR2 FQNEAQ. CDR3 length: 13 amino acids. Deletions cut 1 base from V and 6 bases from J, with 7 bases between. As DNA, the CDR3 is TGTGCCAGCAGCTTAGTTCAGGGTCAGCCCCAGCATTTT. Translation gives CASSLVQGQPQHF.

There are a few counts of this clone. This chain uses TRBV10-3 with TRBJ1-6; D unresolved. The V and J ends lost 3 bases and 7 bases respectively, with 19 bases between them. This CDR3 is built from 17 residues. From germline, CDR1 is ENHRY and CDR2 SYGVKD. CDR3 bases: TGTGCCATCAGTGATAATTCATGGGCAGGCCTAAATTCACCCCTCCACTTT. Encoded protein: CAISDNSWAGLNSPLHF.

V is TRBV15 and J is TRBJ1-5; 7 bases line up with TRBD1. J gave up 7 bases and V 4 bases, and 10 bases lay outside the gene matches. The CDR3 is 15 amino acids. From germline, CDR1 is LNHNV and CDR2 YYDKDF (reference sequence). The CDR3, as DNA: TGTGCCACCAGCACTCGGACAGGCTTGGGGCAGCCCCAGCATTTT. Residues: CATSTRTGLGQPQHF.

The rearrangement links TRBV19 to TRBJ1-1, with D perhaps TRBD1 (6 bases). Looked up from germline, CDR1 is LNHDA and CDR2 is SQIVND (reference sequence). Between the trimmed V and J ends, which lost 0 bases and 4 bases, there was a span of 12 bases. The CDR3 contains 15 residues. The CDR3 loop is CASSIDLRGGTEAFF. For the CDR3, the DNA is TGTGCCAGTAGTATAGATCTTAGAGGGGGCACTGAAGCTTTCTTT.

The V call is TRBV18, the J call TRBJ1-2, with 9 bases lining up with TRBD1. CDR3 length equals 16 residues. Germline CDR1 is KGHSH and CDR2 is LQKENI. Germline trimming cut 3 bases from V and 4 bases from J; bases unmatched to any gene: 9. CDR3 region: CASSPPSEDRGYGYTF. The CDR3 DNA sequence: TGTGCCAGCTCACCTCCTTCTGAGGACAGGGGCTATGGCTACACCTTC. The full variable domain, completed using reference TRBV18 and TRBJ1-2, is NAGVMQNPRHLVRRRGQEARLRCSPMKGHSHVYWYRQLPEEGLKFMVYLQKENIIDESGMPKERFSAEFPKEGPSILRIQQVVRGDSAAYFCASSPPSEDRGYGYTFGSGTRLTVV.

This clone has just one count. This chain connects TRBV29-1 to TRBJ2-2, with TRBD2 matching 8 bases. The CDR3 sequence is 16 residues long. Germline CDR1 is SQVTM and CDR2 is ANQGSEA. Germline trimming cut 6 bases from V and 3 bases from J; bases unmatched to any gene: 12. This CDR3 reads CSVASSGGIYTGELFF. CDR3 nucleotide sequence: TGCAGCGTCGCCTCCTCGGGGGGGATATACACCGGGGAGCTGTTTTTT.

This chain joins TRBV19 and TRBJ2-3; 12 bases line up with TRBD2. CDR1 LNHDA and CDR2 SQIVND come from the germline V gene (reference sequence). V dropped 5 bases and J dropped 3; count of bases not matched to a gene: 3. The CDR3 is 15 amino acids. The CDR3 DNA follows: TGTGCCAGTAGTCTGACTAGCGGGGGAACAGATACGCAGTATTTT. Its translation is CASSLTSGGTDTQYF.

This rearrangement joins TRBV5-4 to TRBJ1-2; TRBD1 might be the D (6 bases). CDR1 is SGHNT and CDR2 is YYREEE in the germline V gene (reference sequence). CDR3 length equals 14 residues. Deletions cut 0 bases from V and 2 bases from J, with 8 bases between. The CDR3 region is CASSLGTGNYGYTF. The CDR3 DNA reads TGTGCCAGCAGCTTGGGTACAGGGAACTATGGCTACACCTTC.

This CDR3 is CASSVTRAGTGELFF. CDR3 nucleotide sequence: TGTGCCAGCAGTGTTACAAGGGCGGGCACCGGGGAGCTGTTTTTT. The rearrangement uses TRBV6-1 and TRBJ2-2, with a possible D match to TRBD2 (5 bases). The CDR3 has 15 residues. Trimming pared 4 bases from V and 4 bases from J, leaving 13 bases between. Per germline, CDR1 MNHNS and CDR2 SASEGT.

For this clone: Given the absence of the conserved phenylalanine or tryptophan at the CDR3 end, a read error is likely. The DNA is left out, because the CDR3 cannot be placed on it with certainty; the CDR3 is given as TCRdb lists it. The J gene is TRBJ2-7, the V gene TRBV6-4; the table's TRBD2 call for D was not verified on the DNA. The CDR3 length is 15 residues, termini included. Looked up from germline, CDR1 is MRHNA and CDR2 is SNTAGT. CDR3 sequence reads: CASLFRRTSGGIPRS.

The chain links TRBV7-2 to TRBJ1-5; 8 positions match TRBD1. This CDR3 has 14 residues. Germline lookup yields CDR1 SGHTA and CDR2 FQGNSA. V lost 4 bases to trimming and J lost 2 bases; unmatched junction nucleotides: 1. The CDR3 region is CASSSTGGNQPQHF. The DNA of the CDR3 is TGTGCCAGCAGCTCGACAGGGGGCAATCAGCCCCAGCATTTT.

This clone has just one count. V gene TRBV5-1 combines with J gene TRBJ2-2, with TRBD1 matching over 9 bases. Losses at the gene ends were 5 bases for V and 1 base for J; bases not matched to a gene: 18. The CDR3 has 20 residues. Germline CDR1 SGHRS, CDR2 YFSETQ. The CDR3 reads CASSPTGTGSAAGNTGELFF. DNA of the CDR3: TGCGCCAGCAGTCCTACCGGGACAGGGAGCGCCGCGGGGAACACCGGGGAGCTGTTTTTT.

The chain employs TRBV2 and TRBJ2-3; maybe TRBD1 (5 bases). The CDR3 contains 14 residues. V lost 4 bases and J 6 bases, leaving 14 bases between the germline ends. CDR1 SNHLY and CDR2 FYNNEI come from the germline V gene. CDR3 nucleotide sequence: TGTGCCAGCAGTGGACAGAATACACAGGATACGCAGTATTTT. Translation gives CASSGQNTQDTQYF. Full variable domain (missing parts from reference TRBV2 and TRBJ2-3): EPEVTQTPSHQVTQMGQEVILRCVPISNHLYFYWYRQILGQKVEFLVSFYNNEISEKSEIFDDQFSVERPDGSNFTLKIRSTKLEDSAMYFCASSGQNTQDTQYFGPGTRLTVL.

This chain joins TRBV19 and TRBJ1-1; 9 bases agree with TRBD1. The CDR3 has 14 residues. From germline, CDR1 is LNHDA and CDR2 SQIVND (reference sequence). With V trimmed by 5 bases and J by 1 base, 2 bases remained unmatched. The CDR3, as DNA: TGTGCCAGTAGTGGACAGGGGAGGAACACTGAAGCTTTCTTT. Its protein is CASSGQGRNTEAFF. The complete variable domain, with remaining parts taken from reference TRBV19 and TRBJ1-1, reads DGGITQSPKYLFRKEGQNVTLSCEQNLNHDAMYWYRQDPGQGLRLIYYSQIVNDFQKGDIAEGYSVSREKKESFPLTVTSAQKNPTAFYLCASSGQGRNTEAFFGQGTRLTVV.

The V gene is TRBV7-9, the J gene TRBJ2-3; TRBD2 agrees at 10 bases. Germline CDR1 and CDR2: SEHNR and FQNEAQ (reference sequence). The CDR3 contains 16 residues. V dropped 4 bases and J dropped 6; count of bases not matched to a gene: 10. CDR3 sequence: CASSSTAAGGLDTQYF. The CDR3 DNA is TGTGCCAGCAGCTCGACAGCAGCGGGGGGGTTGGATACGCAGTATTTT.

The chain links TRBV10-3 to TRBJ1-6; the match to TRBD1 covers 7 bases. CDR1 and CDR2 (germline): ENHRY, SYGVKD. This CDR3 comprises 16 residues. Trimming removed 4 bases from V and 6 bases from J; junction bases left unmatched: 9. CDR3 loop: CAISVRKAGGNSPLHF. CDR3 DNA: TGTGCCATCAGTGTACGGAAGGCAGGGGGTAATTCACCCCTCCACTTT.

This chain joins TRBV19 and TRBJ1-6, with unresolved D. Germline V gene data show CDR1 as LNHDA and CDR2 as SQIVND (reference sequence). The CDR3 extends over 15 amino acids. The V end lost 4 bases, the J end lost 4 bases, and 11 bases lay between the germline ends. Here the CDR3 DNA reads TGTGCCAGTAGTAGGGTCAGCGGGTATAATTCACCCCTCCACTTT. Translation gives CASSRVSGYNSPLHF.

As to this clone: Additional DNA sequences in this sample encode the identical CDR3. The chain links TRBV10-3 to TRBJ1-5, with 9 positions matching TRBD1. The CDR3 totals 13 residues. After removal of 7 bases from V and 5 bases from J, the junction contained 3 bases not matched to a gene. Per the germline V gene, CDR1 is ENHRY and CDR2 is SYGVKD. Here the CDR3 DNA reads TGTGCCATCACAGGGGACAGGGATCAGCCCCAGCATTTT. It specifies CAITGDRDQPQHF.